This is a list of T cell receptor beta chains from one sample in a study of T cells in narcolepsy. Produced via immunoSEQ multiplex PCR; TCRdb's table is partial and in-frame only. The profile shows about 27,000 clones, around nine tenths of them singletons. Sequenced: CD45RA- memory CD4+ T cells from PBMCs. The receptors come from a human donor with narcolepsy. The conserved cysteine and the conserved F or W are not part of the CDR3 here. The order of the fields is clone size, J gene, V gene, CDR3 protein. Rows give clone size only sometimes, using once, few, many, or a class for an expanded clone.

size: few
J: TRBJ1-1
V: TRBV4-2
CDR3: ASSRRGTTEAF

size: .
J: TRBJ1-1
V: TRBV7-9
CDR3: ASSWIEGTEAF

size: .
J: TRBJ1-3
V: TRBV13
CDR3: ASSQRQGSGNTIY

size: .
J: TRBJ1-6
V: TRBV5-1
CDR3: ASSQGQGANSPLH

size: .
J: TRBJ2-3
V: TRBV11-3
CDR3: ASSPRGSSPDTQY

size: .
J: TRBJ2-7
V: TRBV14
CDR3: ASQVDEQY

size: .
J: TRBJ1-6
V: TRBV11-2
CDR3: ASSILGSSYNSPLH

size: few
J: TRBJ2-1
V: TRBV4-2
CDR3: ASSHFVGGGANNEQF

size: once
J: TRBJ2-7
V: TRBV6-1
CDR3: ASTRFSYEQY

size: .
J: TRBJ1-4
V: TRBV14
CDR3: ASSLRAGVKEKLF

size: .
J: TRBJ2-3
V: TRBV5-1
CDR3: ASSRAGARDTQY

size: .
J: TRBJ2-5
V: TRBV11-3
CDR3: ASSLGGAQETQY

size: .
J: TRBJ2-5
V: TRBV4-1
CDR3: ASSQEKGDWAQY

size: .
J: TRBJ2-5
V: TRBV7-8
CDR3: ASSQTGNTGETQY

size: .
J: TRBJ2-2
V: TRBV9
CDR3: ASSAGLAGGLGELF

size: .
J: TRBJ1-2
V: TRBV6-5
CDR3: ASSRGQGLGYT

size: .
J: TRBJ1-1
V: TRBV18
CDR3: ASSPWDTPNTEAF

size: once
J: TRBJ2-3
V: TRBV7-7
CDR3: ASSPGLGGTDTQY

size: once
J: TRBJ2-5
V: TRBV4-1
CDR3: ASSQGQKETQY

size: .
J: TRBJ2-2
V: TRBV4-1
CDR3: ASSQDWSRARLTGELF

size: .
J: TRBJ1-4
V: TRBV6-5
CDR3: ASSRNRGEKLF

size: .
J: TRBJ1-5
V: TRBV7-2
CDR3: ASSGGPGSAGSQPQH

size: .
J: TRBJ2-5
V: TRBV7-5
CDR3: VRSSKRETQY

size: .
J: TRBJ2-3
V: TRBV28
CDR3: ASSFKGGAADTQY

size: .
J: TRBJ2-3
V: TRBV11-2
CDR3: ASSLGLAGADTQY

size: .
J: TRBJ2-3
V: TRBV6-1
CDR3: ASRATGTTDTQY

size: .
J: TRBJ1-1
V: TRBV5-4
CDR3: ASSRQGVNTEAF

size: .
J: TRBJ1-1
V: TRBV9
CDR3: ASSASSGTGAAF

size: .
J: TRBJ1-1
V: TRBV5-4
CDR3: ASSLVLGGDTEAF

size: .
J: TRBJ2-3
V: TRBV7-9
CDR3: AITGLAGFSTDTQY

size: few
J: TRBJ1-1
V: TRBV2
CDR3: ASSVQGMNTEAF